What follows is one T cell receptor beta chain and its context. Its target is unknown. Looked up from germline, CDR1 is SGHTS and CDR2 is YDEGEE. With 5 bases removed from V and 2 bases from J, the gap between germline ends came to 16 bases. The CDR3 length is 15 residues. The source of the sample is a study of long-term antiretroviral therapy in people with HIV. Study-level background: Collection dates of the earliest samples fall about a decade before the 2015 immediate-ART recommendation.

Whole-study results and caveats: Control repertoires displayed wider CDR3 length ranges than the HIV repertoires.

The libraries were made with immunoSEQ v3.0 at survey level. Assay used: immunoSEQ multiplex PCR; TCRdb lists only in-frame clones, some missing. The sample contains around 15,000 clones, roughly 88% of which appear only once. Clinicians in the United States treated all participants with HIV. Amounts of roughly 1-11 million cryopreserved PBMC were held in the samples before DNA extraction. This chain links TRBV5-8 with TRBJ1-2; possibly TRBD1 for D (5 bases). Sequencing was performed on unsorted PBMCs, taken 0.7 years before starting antiretroviral therapy. This receptor was taken from a man aged 50 to 60 with HIV. CDR3 DNA: TGTGCCAGCAGTAATTGGGGACGGGAAAACTATGGCTACACCTTC. Encoded protein: CASSNWGRENYGYTF. The variable domain in full, completed from reference TRBV5-8 and TRBJ1-2, reads EAGVTQSPTHLIKTRGQQATLRCSPISGHTSVYWYQQALGLGLQFLLWYDEGEERNRGNFPPRFSGRQFPNYSSELNVNALELEDSALYLCASSNWGRENYGYTFGSGTRLTVV.